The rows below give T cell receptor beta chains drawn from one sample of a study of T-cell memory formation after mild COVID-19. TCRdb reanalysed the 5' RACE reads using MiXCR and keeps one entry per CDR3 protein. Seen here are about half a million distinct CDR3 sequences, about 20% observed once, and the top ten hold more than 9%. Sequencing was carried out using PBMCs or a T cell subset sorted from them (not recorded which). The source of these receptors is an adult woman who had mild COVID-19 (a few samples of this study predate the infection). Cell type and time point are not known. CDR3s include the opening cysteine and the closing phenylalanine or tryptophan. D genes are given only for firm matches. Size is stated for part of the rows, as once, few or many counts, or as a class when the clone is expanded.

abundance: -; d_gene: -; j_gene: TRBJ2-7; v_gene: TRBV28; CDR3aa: CASSSGLNSYEQYF
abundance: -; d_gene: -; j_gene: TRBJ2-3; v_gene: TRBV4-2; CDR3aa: CASSQPLSTDTQYF
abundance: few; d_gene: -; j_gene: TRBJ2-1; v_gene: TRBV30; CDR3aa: CAWSTAIGQFF
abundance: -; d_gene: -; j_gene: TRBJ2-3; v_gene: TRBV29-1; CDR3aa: CSVGYRSSTDTQYF
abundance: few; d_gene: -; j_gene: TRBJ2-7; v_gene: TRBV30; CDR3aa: CAWSVPSRVRAEQYF
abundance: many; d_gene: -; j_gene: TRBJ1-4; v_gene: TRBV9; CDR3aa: CASSVGQYGEKLFF
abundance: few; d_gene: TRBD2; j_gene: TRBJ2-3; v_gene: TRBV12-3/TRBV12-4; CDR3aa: CASSRGLAVDLGTDTQYF
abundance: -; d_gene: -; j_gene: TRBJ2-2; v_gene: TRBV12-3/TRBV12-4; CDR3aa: CASTYVGNLFQPGELFF
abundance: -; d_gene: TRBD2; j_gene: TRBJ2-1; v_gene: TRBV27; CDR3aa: CASSLWGLAGQPPYNEQFF
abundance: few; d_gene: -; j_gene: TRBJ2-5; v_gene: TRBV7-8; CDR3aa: CASSLSVPGTQYF
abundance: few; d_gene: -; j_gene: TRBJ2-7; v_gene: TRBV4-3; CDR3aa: CASSQDGGASSYEQYF
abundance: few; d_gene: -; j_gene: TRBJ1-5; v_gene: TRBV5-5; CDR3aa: CASSLIGFQPQHF
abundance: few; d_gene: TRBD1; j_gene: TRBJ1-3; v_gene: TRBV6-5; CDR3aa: CASSLGQGVIGNTIYF